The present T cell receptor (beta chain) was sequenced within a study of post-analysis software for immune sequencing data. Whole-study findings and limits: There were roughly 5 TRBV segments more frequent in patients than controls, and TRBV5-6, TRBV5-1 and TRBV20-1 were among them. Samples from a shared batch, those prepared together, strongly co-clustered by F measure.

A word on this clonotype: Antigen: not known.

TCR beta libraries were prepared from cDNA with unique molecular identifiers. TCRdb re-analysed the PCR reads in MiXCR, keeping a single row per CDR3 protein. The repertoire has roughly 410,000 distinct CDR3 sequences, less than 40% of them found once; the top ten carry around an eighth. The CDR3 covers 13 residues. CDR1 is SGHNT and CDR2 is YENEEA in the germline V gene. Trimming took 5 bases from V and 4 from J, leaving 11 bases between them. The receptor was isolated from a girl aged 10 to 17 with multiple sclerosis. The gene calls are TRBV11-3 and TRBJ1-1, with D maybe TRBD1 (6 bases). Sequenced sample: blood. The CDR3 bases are TGTGCCAGCAGCAAGGGGGTAGGCACTGAAGCTTTCTTT. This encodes CASSKGVGTEAFF.